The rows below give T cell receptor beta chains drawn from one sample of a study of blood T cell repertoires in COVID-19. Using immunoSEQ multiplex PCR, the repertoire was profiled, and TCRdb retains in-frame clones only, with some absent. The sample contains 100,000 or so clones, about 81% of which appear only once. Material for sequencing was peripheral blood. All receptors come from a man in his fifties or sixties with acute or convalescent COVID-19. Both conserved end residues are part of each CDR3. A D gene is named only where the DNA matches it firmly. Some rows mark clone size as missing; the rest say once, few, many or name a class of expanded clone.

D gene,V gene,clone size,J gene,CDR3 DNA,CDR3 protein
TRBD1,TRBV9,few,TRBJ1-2,TGTGCCAGCAGCGTAGGACAGGGGGGAGCCTATGGCTACACCTTC,CASSVGQGGAYGYTF
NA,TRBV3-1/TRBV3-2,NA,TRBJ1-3,TGTGCCAGCAGCCATCGACAGGCAACCTCTGGAAACACCATATATTTT,CASSHRQATSGNTIYF
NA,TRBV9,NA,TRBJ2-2,TGTGCCAGCAGCGTAGGGACACCGAACACCGGGGAGCTGTTTTTT,CASSVGTPNTGELFF
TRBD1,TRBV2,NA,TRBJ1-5,TGTGCCAGCACCCCCTCAGGGACAGGCTATCAGCCCCAGCATTTT,CASTPSGTGYQPQHF
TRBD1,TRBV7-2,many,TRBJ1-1,TGTGCCAGCAGCGCAACCGGGACAGGGGCTATGAACACTGAAGCTTTCTTT,CASSATGTGAMNTEAFF
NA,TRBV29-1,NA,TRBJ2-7,TGCAGCGTTGGGGCGTCAGTCTACGAGCAGTACTTC,CSVGASVYEQYF
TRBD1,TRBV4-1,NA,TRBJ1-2,TGCGCCAGCAGCCAAGAGCGGACAGGGGGCTACTATGGCTACACCTTC,CASSQERTGGYYGYTF
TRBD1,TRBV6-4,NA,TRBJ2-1,TGTGCCAGCAGTGACTTGGCAGGGGGCTCCATTGAGCAGTTCTTC,CASSDLAGGSIEQFF
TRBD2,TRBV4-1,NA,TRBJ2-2,TGCGCCAGCAGCCCAACTAGCGGGGGGGCATGGACCGGGGAGCTGTTTTTT,CASSPTSGGAWTGELFF
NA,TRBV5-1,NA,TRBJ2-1,TGCGCCAGCAGCTTGTCTAGCTCCTACAATGAGCAGTTCTTC,CASSLSSSYNEQFF
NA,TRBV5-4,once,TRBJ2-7,TGTGCCAGCGGGAGGGAACAGGGTCTTCCTGGCGAGCAGTACTTC,CASGREQGLPGEQYF
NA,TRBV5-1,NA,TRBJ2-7,TGCGCCAGCAGCTTGGATTCCGGCTACGAGCAGTACTTC,CASSLDSGYEQYF
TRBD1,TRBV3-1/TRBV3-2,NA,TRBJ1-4,TGTGCCAGCAGCCAACCTCGTGGGACAGACAATGAAAAACTGTTTTTT,CASSQPRGTDNEKLFF
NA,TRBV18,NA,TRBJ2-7,TGTGCCAGCTGCGGTCTGGACGAGCAGTACTTC,CASCGLDEQYF
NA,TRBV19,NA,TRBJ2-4,TGTGCCAGTAGTATAGTTCCGCGGGTTCCATCTATAGCCAAAAACATTCAGTACTTC,CASSIVPRVPSIAKNIQYF
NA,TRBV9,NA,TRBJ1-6,TGTGCCAGCAGCGTAGGGGGGCTGACGAATTCACCCCTCCACTTT,CASSVGGLTNSPLHF
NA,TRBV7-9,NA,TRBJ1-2,TGTGCCAGCAGCTTAGTGGGAGACCTCGACTATGGCTACACCTTC,CASSLVGDLDYGYTF
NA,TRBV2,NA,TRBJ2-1,TGTGCCAGCAGTCAATTTTGGGAGGAGCAGTTCTTC,CASSQFWEEQFF
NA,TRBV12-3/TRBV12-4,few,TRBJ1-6,TGTGCCAGCAGTGGCCGCTCTTCACCCCTCCACTTT,CASSGRSSPLHF
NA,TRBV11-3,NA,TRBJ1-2,TGTGCCAGCAGCTCCGGGGGGAACCTCTATGGCTACACCTTC,CASSSGGNLYGYTF
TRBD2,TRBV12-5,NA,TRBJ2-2,TGTGCTAGTGGACCCACGGGGGGTCGGCTGTTTCACACCGGGGAGCTGTTTTTT,CASGPTGGRLFHTGELFF
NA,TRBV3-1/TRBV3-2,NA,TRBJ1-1,TGTGCCAGCAGCCAGTTAGGGCCGGGGGAAGCTTTCTTT,CASSQLGPGEAFF
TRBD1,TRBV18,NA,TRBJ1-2,TGTGCCAGCTCACATGGGGACAGTAACTATGGCTACACCTTC,CASSHGDSNYGYTF
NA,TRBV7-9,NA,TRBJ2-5,TGTGCCAGCAGCCCTGGACTCACCGGGGAAGAGACCCAGTACTTC,CASSPGLTGEETQYF
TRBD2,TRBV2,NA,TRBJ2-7,TGTGCCAGCAGTGCCACCGGGACTAGCGGGGGGGCCGTGCAGTACTTC,CASSATGTSGGAVQYF
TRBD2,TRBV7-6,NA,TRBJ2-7,TGTGCCAGCAGAAGGACTAGCGGATCAATTGAGCAGTACTTC,CASRRTSGSIEQYF
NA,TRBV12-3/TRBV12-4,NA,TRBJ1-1,TGTGCCAGCCATTTGATAGCGAACACTGAAGCTTTCTTT,CASHLIANTEAFF
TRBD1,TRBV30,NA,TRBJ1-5,TGTGCCTGGAGTGTAAGGGCAGGGGGTCAGCCCCAGCATTTT,CAWSVRAGGQPQHF
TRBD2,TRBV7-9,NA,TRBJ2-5,TGTGCCAGCAGCTTATTGGGGGGGGACGAGACCCAGTACTTC,CASSLLGGDETQYF
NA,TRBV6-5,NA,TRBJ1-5,TGTGCCAGCAGTAAATCAGGGGTCCACAATCAGCCCCAGCATTTT,CASSKSGVHNQPQHF
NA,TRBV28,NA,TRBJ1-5,TGTGCCAGCATCCCTGGGGGCAGGTATAGCAATCAGCCCCAGCATTTT,CASIPGGRYSNQPQHF
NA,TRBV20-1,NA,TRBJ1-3,TGCAGTGCTACTTCTGGAAACACCATATATTTT,CSATSGNTIYF
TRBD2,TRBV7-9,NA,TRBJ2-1,TGTGCCAGCACCCTCGTGCGGGGGGAGCTTGGGGATGAGCAGTTCTTC,CASTLVRGELGDEQFF